This T cell receptor (beta chain) was observed in a study of T-cell reconstitution after alpha-beta-depleted transplantation in children. Study-wide results and caveats: Several hundred expanded graft clones reportedly gave rise to the alpha-beta T cells present about two months after transplant. Some patients owed their high day-60 TCRbeta diversity to surviving recipient T cells and thymic progenitors.

Molecular barcoding with unique molecular identifiers was used for the TCRbeta library. TCRdb itself ran the PCR reads through MiXCR, one entry per CDR3 protein. The data contain about 590,000 distinct CDR3 sequences, over 10% of them singletons. Per germline, CDR1 SQVTM and CDR2 ANQGSEA. This CDR3 comprises 14 residues. V lost 4 bases, J lost 3 bases, and 16 bases lay in between. Ten or more counts support this clonotype. Its antigen is not identified. The rearrangement joins TRBV29-1 to TRBJ2-7, with D perhaps TRBD1 (6 bases). The sequencing here drew on PBMCs, mostly from graft donor cells, taken 360 days after TCRalphabeta/CD19-depleted stem cell transplant. The sequence came from a male patient under 18 who had a stem cell transplant for acute myeloid leukemia, so the T cells may come from the graft donor. The CDR3 here is CSVVLAGAIYEQYF. The CDR3 nucleotides read TGCAGCGTTGTCCTCGCAGGGGCCATCTACGAGCAGTACTTC.